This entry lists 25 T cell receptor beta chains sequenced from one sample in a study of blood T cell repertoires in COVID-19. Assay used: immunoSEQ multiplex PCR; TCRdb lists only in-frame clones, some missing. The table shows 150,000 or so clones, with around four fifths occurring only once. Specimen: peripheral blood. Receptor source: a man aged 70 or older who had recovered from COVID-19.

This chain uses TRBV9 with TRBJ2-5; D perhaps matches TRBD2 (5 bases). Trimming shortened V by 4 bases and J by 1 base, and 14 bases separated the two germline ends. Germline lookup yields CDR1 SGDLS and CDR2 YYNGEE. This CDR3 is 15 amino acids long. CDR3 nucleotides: TGTGCCAGCAGCCTGCGCGGGCAGCCCCAAGAGACCCAGTACTTC. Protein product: CASSLRGQPQETQYF.

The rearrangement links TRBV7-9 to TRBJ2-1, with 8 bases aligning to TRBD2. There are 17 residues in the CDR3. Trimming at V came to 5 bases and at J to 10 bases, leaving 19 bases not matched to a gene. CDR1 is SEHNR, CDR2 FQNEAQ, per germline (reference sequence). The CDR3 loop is CASSGVSGLATLSEQFF. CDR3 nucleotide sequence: TGTGCCAGCAGCGGGGTGAGTGGACTAGCAACGCTATCAGAGCAGTTCTTC. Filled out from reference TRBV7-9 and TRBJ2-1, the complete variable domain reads DTGVSQNPRHKITKRGQNVTFRCDPISEHNRLYWYRQTLGQGPEFLTYFQNEAQLEKSRLLSDRFSAERPKGSFSTLEIQRTEQGDSAMYLCASSGVSGLATLSEQFFGPGTRLTVL.

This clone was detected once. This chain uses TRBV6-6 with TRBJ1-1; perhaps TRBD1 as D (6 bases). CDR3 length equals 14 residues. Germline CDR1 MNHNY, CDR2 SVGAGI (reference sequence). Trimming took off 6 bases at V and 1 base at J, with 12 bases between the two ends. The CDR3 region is CASSLRDKNTEAFF. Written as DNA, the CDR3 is TGTGCCAGCAGCCTCAGGGACAAGAACACTGAAGCTTTCTTT.

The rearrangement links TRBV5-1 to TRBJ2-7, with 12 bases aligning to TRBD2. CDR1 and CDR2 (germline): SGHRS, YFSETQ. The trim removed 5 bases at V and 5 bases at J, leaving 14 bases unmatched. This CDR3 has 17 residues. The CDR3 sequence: CASRELAGGPSLDEQYF. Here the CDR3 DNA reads TGCGCCAGCAGGGAGCTAGCGGGAGGGCCAAGTCTGGACGAGCAGTACTTC.

The CDR3 here is CASSQEAGNYGYTF. CDR3 DNA: TGTGCCAGCAGCCAAGAGGCGGGTAACTATGGCTACACCTTC. The chain carries TRBV3-1 (or the pseudogene TRBV3-2) and TRBJ1-2, with no clear D. Per germline, CDR1 LGHDT and CDR2 YNNKEL (reference sequence). V dropped 0 bases and J dropped 1 base, with 6 bases sitting between them. The CDR3 contains 14 residues.

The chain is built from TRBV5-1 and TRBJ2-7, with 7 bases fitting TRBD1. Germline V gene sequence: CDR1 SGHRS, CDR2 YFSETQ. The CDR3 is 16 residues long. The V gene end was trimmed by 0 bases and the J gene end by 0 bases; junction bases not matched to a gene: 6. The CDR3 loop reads CASSLEGRGSSYEQYF. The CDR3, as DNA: TGCGCCAGCAGCTTGGAAGGCAGGGGGAGCTCCTACGAGCAGTACTTC.

The CDR3 sequence: CASSVVGGATNTEAFF. The CDR3 DNA follows: TGTGCCAGCAGCGTAGTAGGGGGGGCTACGAACACTGAAGCTTTCTTT. The chain carries TRBV9 and TRBJ1-1; the D gene is possibly TRBD1 (6 bases). V lost 0 bases to trimming and J lost 1 base, with 13 bases between them. CDR3 length equals 16 residues. Germline CDR1 reads SGDLS; CDR2 reads YYNGEE.

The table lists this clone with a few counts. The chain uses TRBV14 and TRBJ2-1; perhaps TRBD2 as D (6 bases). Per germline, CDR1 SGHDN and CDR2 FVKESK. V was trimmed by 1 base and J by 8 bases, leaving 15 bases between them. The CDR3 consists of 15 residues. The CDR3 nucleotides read TGTGCCAGCAGCCAAGCGACTAGTTCTACTTATGAGCAGTTCTTC. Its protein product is CASSQATSSTYEQFF.

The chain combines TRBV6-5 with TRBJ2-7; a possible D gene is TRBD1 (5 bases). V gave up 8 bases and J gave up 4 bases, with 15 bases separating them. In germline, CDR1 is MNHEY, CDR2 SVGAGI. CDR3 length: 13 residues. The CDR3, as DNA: TGTGCCAGCGGGGCGGTGAATGGGTACGAGCAGTACTTC. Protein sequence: CASGAVNGYEQYF.

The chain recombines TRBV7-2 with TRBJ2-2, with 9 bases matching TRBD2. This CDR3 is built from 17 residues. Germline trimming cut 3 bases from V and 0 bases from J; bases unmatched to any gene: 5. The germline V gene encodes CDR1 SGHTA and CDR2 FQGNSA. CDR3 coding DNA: TGTGCCAGCAGCTTTGCTAGCGGGGCCACGAACACCGGGGAGCTGTTTTTT. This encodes CASSFASGATNTGELFF.

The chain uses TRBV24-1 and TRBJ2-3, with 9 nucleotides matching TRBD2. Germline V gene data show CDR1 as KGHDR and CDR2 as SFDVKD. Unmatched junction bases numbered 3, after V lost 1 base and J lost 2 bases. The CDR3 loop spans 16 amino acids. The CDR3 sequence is CATSDFASGTTDTQYF. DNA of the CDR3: TGTGCCACCAGTGATTTCGCTAGCGGGACCACAGATACGCAGTATTTT.

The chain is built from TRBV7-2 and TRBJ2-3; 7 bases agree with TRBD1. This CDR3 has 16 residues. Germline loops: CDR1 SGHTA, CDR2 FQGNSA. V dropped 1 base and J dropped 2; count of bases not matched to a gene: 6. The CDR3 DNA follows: TGTGCCAGCAGCTTAGTCGGGGACAGACCCACAGATACGCAGTATTTT. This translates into CASSLVGDRPTDTQYF. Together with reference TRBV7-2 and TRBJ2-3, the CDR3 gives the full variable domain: GAGVSQSPSNKVTEKGKDVELRCDPISGHTALYWYRQSLGQGLEFLIYFQGNSAPDKSGLPSDRFSAERTGGSVSTLTIQRTQQEDSAVYLCASSLVGDRPTDTQYFGPGTRLTVL.

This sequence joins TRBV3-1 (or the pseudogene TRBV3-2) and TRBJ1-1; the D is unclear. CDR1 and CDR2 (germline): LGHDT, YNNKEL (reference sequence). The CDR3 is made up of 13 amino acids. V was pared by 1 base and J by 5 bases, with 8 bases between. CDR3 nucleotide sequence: TGTGCCAGCAGCCAAGGTCGCGGTACTGAAGCTTTCTTT. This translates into CASSQGRGTEAFF.

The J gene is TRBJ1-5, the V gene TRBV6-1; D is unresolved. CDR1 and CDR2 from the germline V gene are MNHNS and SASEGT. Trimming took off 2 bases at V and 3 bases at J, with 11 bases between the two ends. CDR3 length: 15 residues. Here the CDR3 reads CASSEFGGNNQPQHF. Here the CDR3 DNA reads TGTGCCAGCAGTGAATTCGGCGGAAACAATCAGCCCCAGCATTTT.

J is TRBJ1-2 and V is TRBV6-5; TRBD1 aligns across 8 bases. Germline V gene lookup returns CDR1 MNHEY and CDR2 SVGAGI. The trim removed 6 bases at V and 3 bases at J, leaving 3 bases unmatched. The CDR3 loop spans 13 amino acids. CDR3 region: CASSQDRDYGYTF. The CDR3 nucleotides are TGTGCCAGCAGCCAGGACAGGGACTATGGCTACACCTTC.

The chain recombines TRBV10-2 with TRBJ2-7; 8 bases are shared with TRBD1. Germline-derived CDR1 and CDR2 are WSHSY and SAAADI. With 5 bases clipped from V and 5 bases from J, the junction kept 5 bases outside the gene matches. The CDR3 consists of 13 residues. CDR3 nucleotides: TGCGCCAGCAGTTCAGGGGGCCTGAACGAGCAGTACTTC. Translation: CASSSGGLNEQYF.

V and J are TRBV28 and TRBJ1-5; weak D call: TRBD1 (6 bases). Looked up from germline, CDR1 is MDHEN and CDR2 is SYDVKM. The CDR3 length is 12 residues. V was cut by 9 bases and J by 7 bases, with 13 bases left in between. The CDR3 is CASEQGTQPQHF. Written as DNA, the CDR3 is TGTGCCAGTGAACAGGGAACCCAGCCCCAGCATTTT.

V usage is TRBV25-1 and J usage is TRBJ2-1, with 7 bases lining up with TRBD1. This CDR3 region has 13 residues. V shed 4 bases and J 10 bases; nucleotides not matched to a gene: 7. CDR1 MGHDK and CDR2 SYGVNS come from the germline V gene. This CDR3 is CASSVHGTAEQFF. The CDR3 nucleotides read TGTGCCAGCAGTGTCCACGGGACAGCGGAGCAGTTCTTC.

CDR3 DNA sequence: TGTGCCAGCAGCCGTACCCTTGTGACAGGGTCCACTGAAGCTTTCTTT. The encoded protein is CASSRTLVTGSTEAFF. The rearrangement joins TRBV7-2 to TRBJ1-1; 7 bases are a match to TRBD1. This CDR3 contains 16 residues. The V gene's germline CDR1 is SGHTA and CDR2 FQGNSA. V lost 5 bases to trimming and J lost 4 bases; unmatched junction nucleotides: 13.

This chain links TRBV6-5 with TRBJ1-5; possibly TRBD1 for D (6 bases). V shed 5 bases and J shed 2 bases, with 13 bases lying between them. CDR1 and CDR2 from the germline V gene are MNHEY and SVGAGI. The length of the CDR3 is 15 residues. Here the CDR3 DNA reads TGTGCCAGCAGTCCACAGGGTGCACGCAATCAGCCCCAGCATTTT. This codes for CASSPQGARNQPQHF.

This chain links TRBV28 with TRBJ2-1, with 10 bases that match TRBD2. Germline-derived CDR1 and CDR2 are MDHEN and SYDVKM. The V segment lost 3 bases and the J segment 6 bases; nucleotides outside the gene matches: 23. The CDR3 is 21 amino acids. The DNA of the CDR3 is TGTGCCAGCAGTTTTTTCGCCGGGACACACCAGACTAGCGGGTTTCTCAATGAGCAGTTCTTC. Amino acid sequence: CASSFFAGTHQTSGFLNEQFF.

The CDR3 protein is CASSLEFSGGQYF. For the CDR3, the DNA is TGTGCCAGCAGCTTAGAGTTTAGTGGAGGGCAGTATTTT. The rearrangement joins TRBV11-2 to TRBJ2-3; possible D gene TRBD2, 5 bases. The CDR3 consists of 13 residues. In germline, CDR1 is SGHAT, CDR2 FQNNGV. V shed 0 bases and J shed 11 bases, with 12 bases lying between them.

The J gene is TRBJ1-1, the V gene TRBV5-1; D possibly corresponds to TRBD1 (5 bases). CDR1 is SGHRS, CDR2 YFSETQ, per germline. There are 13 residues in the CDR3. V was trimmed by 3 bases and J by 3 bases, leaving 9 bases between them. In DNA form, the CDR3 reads TGCGCCAGCAGCTGGGGGGGAGACACTGAAGCTTTCTTT. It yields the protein CASSWGGDTEAFF.

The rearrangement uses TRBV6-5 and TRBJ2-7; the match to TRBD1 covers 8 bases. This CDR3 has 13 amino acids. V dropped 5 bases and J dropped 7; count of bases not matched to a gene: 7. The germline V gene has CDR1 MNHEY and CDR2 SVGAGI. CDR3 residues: CASSPDRGFEQYF. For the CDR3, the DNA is TGTGCCAGCAGTCCTGACAGGGGATTTGAGCAGTACTTC.

The CDR3 DNA sequence: TGTGCCAGCAGTGAAGCGCTCTCCGGGGGAAGTAGCAATCAGCCCCAGCATTTT. It encodes CASSEALSGGSSNQPQHF. V and J are TRBV6-1 and TRBJ1-5; TRBD1 might be the D (5 bases). V was clipped by 0 bases and J by 0 bases, with 15 bases between them. CDR1 MNHNS and CDR2 SASEGT come from the germline V gene. The CDR3 has 18 amino acids.